This T cell receptor (beta chain) was observed in a study of shared clonotypes between healthy human individuals. Study results and caveats: A few donors had around 5.2% of their naive CD4 clonotypes in common. Large sequencing depth failed to make sorted-subset sequencing complete, rarefaction showed. Researchers sampled blood only, noting tissue repertoires likely differ.

Data came from immunoSEQ multiplex PCR; TCRdb stores just in-frame clones and leaves some out. This sample has about 680,000 clones, with roughly 94% found just once. The germline V gene has CDR1 PRHDT and CDR2 FYEKMQ (reference sequence). The CDR3 covers 13 residues. The V and J ends lost 3 bases and 0 bases respectively, with 3 bases between them. Note on this clone: What it recognizes is unknown.

It was CD45RO-negative cells, positively selected for CCR7, that made up naive CD8 cells, with terminally differentiated effector memory CD45RA+ cells excluded. The chain links TRBV13 to TRBJ1-3; D unresolved. The clonotype was recovered from a man aged 25 to 45 in good health. Material for sequencing was naive CD8+ T cells sorted from blood. In nucleotides, the CDR3 is TGTGCCAGCAGCTTTATCTCTGGAAACACCATATATTTT. Its protein is CASSFISGNTIYF.